The sequence of this T cell receptor beta chain was determined in a study of T cells in Graves' hyperthyroidism and ophthalmopathy. Background on the study: Prior to any treatment, at the point of initial diagnosis, peripheral blood was collected.

This clonotype has at least ten counts. V gave up 7 bases and J gave up 12 bases; unmatched junction bases: 16. The CDR3 covers 17 residues. Lactation, pregnancy, other autoimmune disease or uncontrolled infection excluded patients. TCR beta CDR3 regions were amplified from RNA. Carried out on the TCR CDR3, a first-round RT-PCR used the HTBI primer set. TCRdb reprocessed the multiplex PCR reads with MiXCR, giving one entry per CDR3 protein. The sample includes roughly 700,000 distinct CDR3 sequences, around a sixth seen only once; the top ten take about a sixth. This receptor was obtained from a middle-aged man with Graves' hyperthyroidism. The chain couples TRBV12-3 or TRBV12-4 to TRBJ2-1, with TRBD2 matching over 15 bases. Specimen: blood. The CDR3 DNA follows: TGTGCCAGCATCCTCTCGGGACTAGCGGGAGGTCAGGGGAGGCAGTTCTTC. Protein: CASILSGLAGGQGRQFF.